Listed below are T cell receptor beta chains from one sample, sequenced in a study of blood T cell repertoires in COVID-19. Measured with immunoSEQ multiplex PCR; TCRdb has only the in-frame clones, and not every one. The top ten clones hold approximately 8.1% of a sample with approximately 210,000 clones, about 83% of them seen once. Specimen: peripheral blood. All receptors derive from a woman between 45 and 60 years old with active or convalescent COVID-19. CDR3s include the opening cysteine and the closing phenylalanine or tryptophan. D genes are given only for firm matches. Expanded clones get a size class; other rows say once, few or many, or leave the size out.

d_call	j_call	v_call	clone_size	cdr3_aa	cdr3_nt
TRBD1	TRBJ1-2	TRBV7-7	-	CASSLGAGTGDYGYTF	TGTGCCAGCAGCTTGGGGGCGGGGACAGGGGACTATGGCTACACCTTC
-	TRBJ2-5	TRBV28	once	CASSLQQTGQETQYF	TGTGCCAGCAGTTTACAACAGACAGGACAAGAGACCCAGTACTTC
-	TRBJ1-5	TRBV27	-	CASKSSGTAGNQPQHF	TGTGCCAGCAAATCAAGCGGGACGGCGGGCAATCAGCCCCAGCATTTT
-	TRBJ1-1	TRBV19	-	CASSAHGGGARQTEAFF	TGTGCCAGTAGTGCCCATGGGGGGGGCGCCCGACAGACCGAAGCTTTCTTT
-	TRBJ1-1	TRBV6-6	-	CASSYYPGALATEAFF	TGTGCCAGCAGTTACTACCCAGGGGCGTTGGCCACTGAAGCTTTCTTT
TRBD1	TRBJ1-6	TRBV2	-	CASSEDGTANSPLHF	TGTGCCAGCAGTGAAGACGGGACAGCCAATTCACCCCTCCACTTT
-	TRBJ2-7	TRBV24-1	once	CATSDSREQYF	TGTGCCACCAGTGATTCGAGGGAGCAGTACTTC
-	TRBJ1-1	TRBV28	-	CASSPVGGRSEAFF	TGTGCCAGCAGCCCCGTGGGGGGGCGGTCTGAAGCTTTCTTT
TRBD1	TRBJ2-5	TRBV4-1	few	CASSLQGQGETQYF	TGCGCCAGCAGCCTCCAAGGACAGGGGGAGACCCAGTACTTC
-	TRBJ1-6	TRBV9	-	CASSVAPGTSYNSPLHF	TGTGCCAGCAGCGTAGCTCCTGGGACATCCTATAATTCACCCCTCCACTTT
TRBD1	TRBJ2-7	TRBV28	once	CASSRTGSSYEQYF	TGTGCCAGCAGCCGGACAGGGAGCAGTTACGAGCAGTACTTC
-	TRBJ1-1	TRBV9	-	CASSVEEGRRGEAFF	TGTGCCAGCAGCGTAGAAGAAGGAAGGAGGGGAGAAGCTTTCTTT
-	TRBJ1-3	TRBV2	-	CASSFSGNTIYF	TGTGCCAGCAGCTTCTCTGGAAACACCATATATTTT
TRBD2	TRBJ2-5	TRBV2	-	CASGLAGEVETQYF	TGTGCCAGCGGCCTAGCGGGGGAGGTAGAGACCCAGTACTTC
-	TRBJ2-7	TRBV2	-	CASSRGREQYF	TGTGCCAGCAGTCGTGGGCGCGAGCAGTACTTC
-	TRBJ1-2	TRBV6-4	-	CASSDSAGREGGYTF	TGTGCCAGCAGTGACTCTGCGGGGAGGGAAGGGGGCTACACCTTC
TRBD2	TRBJ2-1	TRBV10-1	-	CASRGLAGASSYNEQFF	TGCGCCAGCAGGGGACTAGCGGGGGCTAGCTCCTACAATGAGCAGTTCTTC
TRBD1	TRBJ1-4	TRBV18	-	CASSLKGAGPNEKLFF	TGTGCCAGCTCACTCAAGGGGGCAGGGCCGAATGAAAAACTGTTTTTT
TRBD2	TRBJ2-2	TRBV2	-	CASDRSGGYTGELFF	TGTGCCAGCGATCGTAGCGGGGGTTATACCGGGGAGCTGTTTTTT
TRBD1	TRBJ1-2	TRBV18	-	CASSPVYPGQGDYGYTF	TGTGCCAGCTCACCGGTCTACCCGGGACAGGGAGACTATGGCTACACCTTC
TRBD2	TRBJ2-7	TRBV11-2	-	CASSFTGGHYEQYF	TGTGCCAGCAGCTTCACGGGAGGGCATTACGAGCAGTACTTC
TRBD2	TRBJ2-6	TRBV27	-	CASSLRGGSLSGANVLTF	TGTGCCAGCAGTTTACGGGGGGGTTCCCTTTCTGGGGCCAACGTCCTGACTTTC
TRBD2	TRBJ2-7	TRBV9	few	CASSISGNTYEQYF	TGTGCCAGCAGCATCAGCGGGAACACCTACGAGCAGTACTTC
TRBD1	TRBJ1-4	TRBV5-1	-	CASSRSGGEEKLFF	TGCGCCAGCAGCCGATCAGGGGGAGAGGAAAAACTGTTTTTT
-	TRBJ1-1	TRBV5-1	-	CASSPQYSSMNTEAFF	TGCGCCAGCAGCCCGCAGTATAGCAGTATGAACACTGAAGCTTTCTTT
TRBD1	TRBJ2-7	TRBV19	-	CASSIIDRGGYEQYF	TGTGCCAGTAGTATTATAGACAGGGGCGGCTACGAGCAGTACTTC
TRBD1	TRBJ1-5	TRBV10-2	-	CAGRDRVLVGRALAGQPQHF	TGCGCCGGCCGGGACAGGGTTTTAGTAGGTAGGGCTTTGGCCGGTCAGCCCCAGCATTTT
-	TRBJ2-1	TRBV19	-	CASSIKAGYNEQFF	TGTGCCAGTAGTATAAAAGCAGGATACAATGAGCAGTTCTTC
-	TRBJ2-3	TRBV2	once	CASSDFLVDTQYF	TGTGCCAGCAGTGACTTTTTAGTAGATACGCAGTATTTT
TRBD2	TRBJ2-1	TRBV5-4	-	CASSSTSGTSYNEQFF	TGTGCCAGCAGCAGTACTAGCGGGACCTCCTACAATGAGCAGTTCTTC
-	TRBJ2-2	TRBV5-1	-	CASSLDRELFF	TGCGCCAGCAGCTTGGACAGGGAGCTGTTTTTT